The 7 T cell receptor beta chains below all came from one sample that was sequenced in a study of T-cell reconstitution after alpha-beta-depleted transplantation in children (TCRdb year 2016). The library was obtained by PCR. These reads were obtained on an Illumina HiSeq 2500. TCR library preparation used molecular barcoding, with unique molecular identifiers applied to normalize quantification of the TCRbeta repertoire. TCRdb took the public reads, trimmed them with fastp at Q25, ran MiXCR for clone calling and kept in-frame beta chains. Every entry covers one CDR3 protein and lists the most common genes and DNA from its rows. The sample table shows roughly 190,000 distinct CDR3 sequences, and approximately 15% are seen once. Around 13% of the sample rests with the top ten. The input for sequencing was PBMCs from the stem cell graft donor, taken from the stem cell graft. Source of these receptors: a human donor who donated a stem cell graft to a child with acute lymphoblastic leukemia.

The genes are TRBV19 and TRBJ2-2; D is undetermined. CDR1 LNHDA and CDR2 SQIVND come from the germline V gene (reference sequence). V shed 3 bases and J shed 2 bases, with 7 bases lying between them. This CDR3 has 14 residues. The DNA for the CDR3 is TGTGCCAGTAGTATGTCAGACAACACCGGGGAGCTGTTTTTT. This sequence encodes CASSMSDNTGELFF. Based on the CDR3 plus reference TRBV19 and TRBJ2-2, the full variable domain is DGGITQSPKYLFRKEGQNVTLSCEQNLNHDAMYWYRQDPGQGLRLIYYSQIVNDFQKGDIAEGYSVSREKKESFPLTVTSAQKNPTAFYLCASSMSDNTGELFFGEGSRLTVL.

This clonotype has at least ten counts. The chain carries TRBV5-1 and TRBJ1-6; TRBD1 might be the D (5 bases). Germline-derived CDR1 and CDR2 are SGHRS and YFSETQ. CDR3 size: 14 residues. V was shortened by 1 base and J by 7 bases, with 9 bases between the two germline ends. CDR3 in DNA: TGCGCCAGCAGCTTGAGCGCAGGGAATTCACCCCTCCACTTT. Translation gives CASSLSAGNSPLHF.

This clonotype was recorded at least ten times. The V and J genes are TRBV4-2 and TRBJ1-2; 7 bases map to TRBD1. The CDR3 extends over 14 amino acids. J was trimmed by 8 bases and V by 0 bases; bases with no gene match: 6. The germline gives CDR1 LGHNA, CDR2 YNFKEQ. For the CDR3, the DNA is TGTGCCAGCAGCCAAGAACAGGGGTCTTTCGGCTACACCTTC. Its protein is CASSQEQGSFGYTF.

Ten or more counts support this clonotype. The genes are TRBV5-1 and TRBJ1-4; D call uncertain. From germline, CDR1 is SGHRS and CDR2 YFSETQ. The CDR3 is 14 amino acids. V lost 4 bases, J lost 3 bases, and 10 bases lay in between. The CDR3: CASSTTSSNEKLFF. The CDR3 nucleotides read TGCGCCAGCAGCACTACAAGTTCTAATGAAAAACTGTTTTTT.

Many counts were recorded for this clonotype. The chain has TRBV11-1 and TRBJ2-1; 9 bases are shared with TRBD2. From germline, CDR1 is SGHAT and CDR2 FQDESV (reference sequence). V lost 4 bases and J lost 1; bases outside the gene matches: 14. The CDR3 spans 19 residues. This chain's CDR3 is CASSSLTSGRIWSYNEQFF. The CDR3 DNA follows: TGTGCCAGCAGCTCTTTGACTAGCGGAAGGATTTGGTCCTACAATGAGCAGTTCTTC.

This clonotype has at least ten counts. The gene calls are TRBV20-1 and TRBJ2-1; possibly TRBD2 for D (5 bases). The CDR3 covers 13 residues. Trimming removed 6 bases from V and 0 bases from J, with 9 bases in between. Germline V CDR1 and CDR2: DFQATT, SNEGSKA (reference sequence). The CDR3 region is CSALGSSYNEQFF. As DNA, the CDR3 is TGCAGTGCCTTAGGGAGCTCCTACAATGAGCAGTTCTTC.

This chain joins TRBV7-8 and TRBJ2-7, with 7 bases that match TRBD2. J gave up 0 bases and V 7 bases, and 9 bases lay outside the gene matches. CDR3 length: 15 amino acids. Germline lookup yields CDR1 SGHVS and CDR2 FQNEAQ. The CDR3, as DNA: TGTGCCAGCACACCTGAGCGGGGACCCTCCTACGAGCAGTACTTC. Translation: CASTPERGPSYEQYF.